Below are 23 T cell receptor beta chains sequenced from a single sample in a study of beta chain features in type 1 diabetes. As every portion of the isolated RNA was reverse transcribed, the sequencing read expressed TCRB transcripts. Clones were sequenced by immunoSEQ multiplex PCR, and TCRdb holds only the in-frame ones, with some missing. The sample has 900,000 or so clones, roughly 15% seen once. The specimen sequenced was naive CD4+ T cells from blood. The receptor source for this set is a woman under 30 in good health.

This clone was seen a handful of times. The chain joins TRBV7-2 to TRBJ2-5, with TRBD2 matching 7 bases. Unmatched junction bases numbered 6, after V lost 1 base and J lost 1 base. Per the germline V gene, CDR1 is SGHTA and CDR2 is FQGNSA. The length of the CDR3 is 16 residues. In nucleotides, the CDR3 is TGTGCCAGCAGCTTAGTTGCTAGCGGTAGCCAAGAGACCCAGTACTTC. Its translation is CASSLVASGSQETQYF.

The chain joins TRBV4-2 to TRBJ2-7, with TRBD2 matching 7 bases. The germline CDR1 and CDR2 sequences are LGHNA and YNFKEQ. The CDR3 consists of 16 residues. The junction had 6 bases not matched to a gene; V was cut back by 1 base and J by 0 bases. CDR3: CASSQAPGGSSYEQYF. The DNA for the CDR3 is TGTGCCAGCAGCCAAGCCCCCGGCGGGAGCTCCTACGAGCAGTACTTC.

This clone has a handful of counts. The chain couples TRBV7-9 to TRBJ1-5, with a weak D call TRBD1 (5 bases). Between the trimmed V and J ends, which lost 1 base and 1 base, there was a span of 11 bases. This CDR3 region has 16 residues. Looked up from germline, CDR1 is SEHNR and CDR2 is FQNEAQ (reference sequence). CDR3 DNA sequence: TGTGCCAGCAGCTTAGACGGGGCACTGAGCAATCAGCCCCAGCATTTT. Translated: CASSLDGALSNQPQHF.

This clone was picked up a small number of times. This rearrangement joins TRBV4-2 to TRBJ2-7, with D hard to call. Germline lookup yields CDR1 LGHNA and CDR2 YNFKEQ. V was cut by 0 bases and J by 2 bases, with 14 bases left in between. This CDR3 is built from 16 residues. CDR3: CASSQDLQVLAYEQYF. DNA of the CDR3: TGTGCCAGCAGCCAAGATCTGCAGGTTTTGGCCTACGAGCAGTACTTC.

The V gene is TRBV7-2, the J gene TRBJ2-1; 7 bases map to TRBD2. This CDR3 spans 13 amino acids. The V gene end was trimmed by 2 bases and the J gene end by 13 bases; junction bases not matched to a gene: 8. The germline gives CDR1 SGHTA, CDR2 FQGNSA. The CDR3 sequence is CASSLLGGVRQFF. CDR3 DNA sequence: TGTGCCAGCAGCTTACTTGGGGGGGTTCGACAGTTCTTC.

A remark on this clone: Additional DNA sequences in this sample encode the identical CDR3. The J gene is TRBJ2-2, the V gene TRBV5-1; D gene uncertain. Per germline, CDR1 SGHRS and CDR2 YFSETQ. V lost 0 bases to trimming and J lost 6 bases, with 3 bases between them. This CDR3 contains 12 residues. The CDR3 bases are TGCGCCAGCAGCTTGGGCTCCGGGGAGCTGTTTTTT. Its translation: CASSLGSGELFF.

This clone has only a few counts. In DNA form, the CDR3 reads TGTGCCAGCATCCTAAACCCGACTAGCACAGATACGCAGTATTTT. Residues: CASILNPTSTDTQYF. The J gene is TRBJ2-3, the V gene TRBV7-9, with D uncertain. Trimming took 7 bases from V and 0 from J, leaving 14 bases between them. The CDR3 spans 15 residues. Germline-derived CDR1 and CDR2 are SEHNR and FQNEAQ (reference sequence). The complete variable domain, with remaining parts taken from reference TRBV7-9 and TRBJ2-3, reads DTGVSQNPRHKITKRGQNVTFRCDPISEHNRLYWYRQTLGQGPEFLTYFQNEAQLEKSRLLSDRFSAERPKGSFSTLEIQRTEQGDSAMYLCASILNPTSTDTQYFGPGTRLTVL.

The chain employs TRBV14 and TRBJ1-1, with D perhaps TRBD1 (6 bases). This CDR3 is 15 amino acids long. CDR1 is SGHDN, CDR2 FVKESK, per germline. Deletions cut 3 bases from V and 10 bases from J, with 21 bases between. Written as DNA, the CDR3 is TGTGCCAGCAGCCAGATGACAGGTTTCAATCTTGGAGCTTTCTTT. Protein: CASSQMTGFNLGAFF.

This chain joins TRBV7-2 and TRBJ1-2; possibly TRBD1 for D (6 bases). CDR1 and CDR2 (germline): SGHTA, FQGNSA. The CDR3 runs to 11 residues. V was pared by 2 bases and J by 9 bases, with 7 bases between. The CDR3 nucleotides read TGTGCCAGCAGCTTACAGGGGAGCTACACCTTC. Its translation is CASSLQGSYTF.

The sample holds a few counts of this clone. The chain carries TRBV5-1 and TRBJ2-5; TRBD1 aligns across 7 bases. The CDR3 runs to 14 residues. The V segment lost 4 bases and the J segment 5 bases; nucleotides outside the gene matches: 8. Germline loops: CDR1 SGHRS, CDR2 YFSETQ. The CDR3 region has the DNA TGCGCCAGCAGCACGTTAGGGGGCACGGAGACCCAGTACTTC. The encoded protein is CASSTLGGTETQYF.

This clone came up a few times. The genes are TRBV10-1 and TRBJ2-7; the match to TRBD1 covers 7 bases. The V gene's germline CDR1 is WNHNN and CDR2 SYGVQD (reference sequence). The CDR3 spans 13 residues. The V and J ends lost 8 bases and 4 bases, in that order; junction bases with no gene match: 8. CDR3 DNA: TGCGCCAGCTCTCGGACAGGAGATTACGAGCAGTACTTC. It specifies CASSRTGDYEQYF.

The V call is TRBV28, the J call TRBJ2-1, with D maybe TRBD2 (5 bases). The CDR3 sequence is 14 residues long. Germline CDR1 and CDR2: MDHEN and SYDVKM. Trimming removed 10 bases from V and 0 bases from J, with 13 bases in between. CDR3 amino acids: CATKGGISYNEQFF. The CDR3 nucleotides read TGTGCCACCAAAGGAGGTATCTCCTACAATGAGCAGTTCTTC. Filled out from reference TRBV28 and TRBJ2-1, the complete variable domain reads DVKVTQSSRYLVKRTGEKVFLECVQDMDHENMFWYRQDPGLGLRLIYFSYDVKMKEKGDIPEGYSVSREKKERFSLILESASTNQTSMYLCATKGGISYNEQFFGPGTRLTVL.

This chain connects TRBV9 to TRBJ1-1; 8 bases line up with TRBD1. V gave up 4 bases and J gave up 7 bases; unmatched junction bases: 6. The CDR3 is 13 residues long. Looked up from germline, CDR1 is SGDLS and CDR2 is YYNGEE. The CDR3 region is CASSPTGQGEAFF. Written as DNA, the CDR3 is TGTGCCAGCAGCCCAACCGGACAGGGTGAAGCTTTCTTT.

This clone showed up just a few times. The chain joins TRBV9 to TRBJ2-3, with D possibly being TRBD2 (5 bases). The CDR3 consists of 14 residues. Germline CDR1 SGDLS, CDR2 YYNGEE. V lost 2 bases and J 6 bases, leaving 13 bases between the germline ends. CDR3 amino acids: CASSVSLARDTQYF. Written as DNA, the CDR3 is TGTGCCAGCAGCGTGTCCCTAGCCCGCGATACGCAGTATTTT.

The genes are TRBV7-2 and TRBJ2-1, with 9 bases that match TRBD2. J was trimmed by 5 bases and V by 2 bases; bases with no gene match: 4. The CDR3 is 15 residues long. The germline V gene has CDR1 SGHTA and CDR2 FQGNSA. The CDR3 loop is CASSLWLAGHNEQFF. DNA for the CDR3: TGTGCCAGCAGCTTATGGCTAGCGGGACACAATGAGCAGTTCTTC.

This chain connects TRBV7-3 to TRBJ2-1; D is uncertain. This CDR3 has 14 amino acids. Germline V lookup: CDR1 SGHTA, CDR2 FQGTGA. Trimming took off 4 bases at V and 6 bases at J, with 13 bases between the two ends. As DNA, the CDR3 is TGTGCCAGCAGCTCTATAGGGCCAGGCAATGAGCAGTTCTTC. Amino acids: CASSSIGPGNEQFF.

This clone was detected only once. This sequence joins TRBV28 and TRBJ2-7; TRBD2 aligns across 9 bases. The CDR3 totals 17 residues. Germline-derived CDR1 and CDR2 are MDHEN and SYDVKM. V trimming: 3 bases; J trimming: 0 bases; junction bases outside the gene matches: 9. For the CDR3, the DNA is TGTGCCAGCAGTTTTATAGAGGGGCGGGAGGGCTCCTACGAGCAGTACTTC. It specifies CASSFIEGREGSYEQYF.

This clone appeared a few times. The chain employs TRBV6-5 and TRBJ1-1, with D unresolved. The CDR3 sequence is 14 residues long. The germline gives CDR1 MNHEY, CDR2 SVGAGI. Trimming stripped 6 bases from V and 4 bases from J, with 15 bases between. Written as DNA, the CDR3 is TGTGCCAGCAGCCTTTGGAGGGTCGGCACTGAAGCTTTCTTT. It yields the protein CASSLWRVGTEAFF.

The chain couples TRBV5-4 to TRBJ1-2; possible D gene TRBD1, 6 bases. The CDR3 runs to 13 residues. Germline lookup yields CDR1 SGHNT and CDR2 YYREEE (reference sequence). Trimming stripped 7 bases from V and 4 bases from J, with 14 bases between. This CDR3 reads CASRQGRGYGYTF. The CDR3 bases are TGTGCCAGCCGTCAGGGGAGAGGCTATGGCTACACCTTC.

This clone occurred a few times. J is TRBJ2-5 and V is TRBV6-5; TRBD2 might be the D (5 bases). The CDR3 sequence is 13 residues long. V lost 2 bases to trimming and J lost 5 bases, with 9 bases between them. Germline V gene lookup returns CDR1 MNHEY and CDR2 SVGAGI. Here the CDR3 reads CASSYGLFETQYF. The CDR3 nucleotides read TGTGCCAGCAGTTACGGACTTTTCGAGACCCAGTACTTC.

The gene calls are TRBV4-3 and TRBJ1-2; 7 bases agree with TRBD1. With V trimmed by 1 base and J by 7 bases, 9 bases remained unmatched. Germline assignment: CDR1 LGHNA and CDR2 YSLEER. This CDR3 contains 15 residues. CDR3 coding DNA: TGCGCCAGCAGCCAAGGCCCGGACAGGTCTTTTGGCTACACCTTC. As protein: CASSQGPDRSFGYTF.

A few counts support this clone. J is TRBJ2-1 and V is TRBV5-1; possible D gene TRBD1, 5 bases. The germline V and J ends were trimmed by 3 bases and 9 bases, with 25 bases remaining between them. In germline, CDR1 is SGHRS, CDR2 YFSETQ. The CDR3 is 17 residues long. CDR3 bases: TGCGCCAGCAGCTCTGGGATGTCCCACGCAGGGTCGGGTGAGCAGTTCTTC. This codes for CASSSGMSHAGSGEQFF.

The chain couples TRBV7-2 to TRBJ2-2; D not certain. Trimming pared 3 bases from V and 2 bases from J, leaving 10 bases between. Per germline, CDR1 SGHTA and CDR2 FQGNSA. The CDR3 spans 15 residues. CDR3 sequence reads: CASSLYLGNTGELFF. CDR3 DNA: TGTGCCAGCAGCTTGTATCTAGGTAACACCGGGGAGCTGTTTTTT.